This T cell receptor (beta chain) was identified in a study of T cells in Graves' hyperthyroidism and ophthalmopathy. Overall study findings and caveats: Model output signaled ophthalmopathy a median roughly six months ahead of onset. Blood also held most thyroid clonotypes expanded beyond 0.001.

Used for diagnoses were clinical symptoms, serum thyroxine and TRAb, thyroid ultrasound and orbital computed tomography. Regarding this clonotype: The antigen is not known.

CDR3 length: 16 amino acids. V was pared by 3 bases and J by 4 bases, with 9 bases of the junction left unmatched. In germline, CDR1 is SGDLS, CDR2 YYNGEE. From RNA transcripts, TCR beta CDR3 regions were amplified. The study used the HTBI primer set for a first-round RT-PCR of the TCR CDR3. TCRdb re-analysed the multiplex PCR reads in MiXCR, keeping a single row per CDR3 protein. The table includes some 600,000 distinct CDR3 sequences, about 15% detected once. The sequence was obtained from a woman under 40 with Graves' hyperthyroidism that later progressed to Graves' ophthalmopathy. The genes are TRBV9 and TRBJ2-1; TRBD2 agrees at 8 bases. Sample: blood. This CDR3 reads CASSDPTSGLYNEQFF. CDR3 DNA sequence: TGTGCCAGCAGCGACCCAACTAGCGGTTTGTACAATGAGCAGTTCTTC.